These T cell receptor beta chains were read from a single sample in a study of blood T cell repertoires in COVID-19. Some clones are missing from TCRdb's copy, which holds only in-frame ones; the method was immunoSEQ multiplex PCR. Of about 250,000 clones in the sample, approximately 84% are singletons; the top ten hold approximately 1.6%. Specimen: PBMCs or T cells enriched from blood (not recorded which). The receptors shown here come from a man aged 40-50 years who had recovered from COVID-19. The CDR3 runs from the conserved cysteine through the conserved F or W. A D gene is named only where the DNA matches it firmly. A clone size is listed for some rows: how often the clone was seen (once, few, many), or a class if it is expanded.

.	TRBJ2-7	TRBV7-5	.	CVRSLALHGVHSYEQYF	TGTGTCAGAAGCTTAGCGCTCCACGGGGTCCACTCCTACGAGCAGTACTTC
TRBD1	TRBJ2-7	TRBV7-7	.	CASSPGQGIYEQYF	TGTGCCAGCAGCCCCGGACAGGGTATCTACGAGCAGTACTTC
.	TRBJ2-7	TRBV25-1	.	CASSAGLSSGQYF	TGTGCCAGCAGCGCTGGGCTTTCGTCAGGGCAGTACTTC
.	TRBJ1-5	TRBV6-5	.	CASSYNIDQPQHF	TGTGCCAGCAGTTACAACATTGATCAGCCCCAGCATTTT
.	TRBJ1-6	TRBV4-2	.	CASSQGGSSPLHF	TGTGCCAGCAGCCAAGGAGGGAGTTCACCCCTCCACTTT
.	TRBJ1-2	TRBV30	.	CAWETFPGGYTF	TGTGCCTGGGAAACATTTCCTGGCGGCTACACCTTC
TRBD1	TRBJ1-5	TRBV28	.	CASSLTGAKSNQPQHF	TGTGCCAGCAGTTTGACAGGGGCGAAGAGCAATCAGCCCCAGCATTTT
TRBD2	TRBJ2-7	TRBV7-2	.	CASSSKGSGVYEQYF	TGTGCCAGCAGCTCTAAAGGCAGCGGGGTATACGAGCAGTACTTC
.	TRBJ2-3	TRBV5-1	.	CASSPPRGTDTQYF	TGCGCCAGCAGCCCCCCTCGGGGCACAGATACGCAGTATTTT
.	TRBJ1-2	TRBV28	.	CASSLFQAGGYTF	TGTGCCAGCAGTTTATTCCAGGCGGGAGGCTACACCTTC
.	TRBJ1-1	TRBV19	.	CASSSTGYNEAFF	TGTGCCAGTAGTAGTACAGGGTACAATGAAGCTTTCTTT
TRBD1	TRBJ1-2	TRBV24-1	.	CATSDPDREVAEVYGYTF	TGTGCCACCAGTGATCCAGACAGGGAAGTAGCCGAGGTCTATGGCTACACCTTC
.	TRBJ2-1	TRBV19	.	CASRNKGSSYNEQFF	TGTGCCAGTAGAAACAAAGGGAGCTCCTACAATGAGCAGTTCTTC
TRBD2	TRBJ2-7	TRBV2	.	CASSALAGASEQYF	TGTGCCAGCAGTGCACTAGCGGGAGCTTCCGAGCAGTACTTC
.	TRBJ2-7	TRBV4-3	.	CASSRERDIYEQYF	TGCGCCAGCAGCCGAGAAAGGGACATCTACGAGCAGTACTTC
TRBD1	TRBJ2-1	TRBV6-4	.	CASSDPTGGMGNEQFF	TGTGCCAGCAGTGACCCGACAGGGGGCATGGGGAATGAGCAGTTCTTC
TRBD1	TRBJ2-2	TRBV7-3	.	CASSFGTGGTGELFF	TGTGCCAGCAGCTTCGGGACAGGGGGCACCGGGGAGCTGTTTTTT
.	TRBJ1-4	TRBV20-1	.	CSASAFSSHEKLFF	TGCAGTGCTAGTGCCTTCTCCTCCCATGAAAAACTGTTTTTT
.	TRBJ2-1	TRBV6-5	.	CATNPPDRDNEQFF	TGTGCCACCAACCCTCCGGACAGAGACAATGAGCAGTTCTTC
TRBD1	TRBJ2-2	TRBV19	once	CASSIEGTVQGRELFF	TGTGCCAGTAGTATAGAGGGGACAGTACAGGGACGGGAGCTGTTTTTT
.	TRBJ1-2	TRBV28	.	CASSLDGAGRRGYTF	TGTGCCAGCAGTTTAGATGGGGCAGGGCGTCGTGGCTACACCTTC
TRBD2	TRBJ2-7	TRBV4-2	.	CASSQQLASYEQYF	TGTGCCAGCAGCCAACAACTAGCGTCCTACGAGCAGTACTTC
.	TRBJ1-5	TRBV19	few	CASMAPSNQPQHF	TGTGCCAGTATGGCACCTAGCAATCAGCCCCAGCATTTT
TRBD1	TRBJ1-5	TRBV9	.	CASSATGTNQPQHF	TGTGCCAGCAGCGCGACAGGGACCAATCAGCCCCAGCATTTT
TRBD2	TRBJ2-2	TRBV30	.	CAWSVYSGSDTGELFF	TGTGCCTGGAGTGTTTATAGCGGGAGCGACACCGGGGAGCTGTTTTTT
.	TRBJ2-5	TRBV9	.	CASGGMAEQETQYF	TGTGCCAGTGGGGGGATGGCAGAGCAAGAGACCCAGTACTTC
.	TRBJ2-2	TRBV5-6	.	CASSLDRGTNTGELFF	TGTGCCAGCAGCTTGGATCGGGGAACTAACACCGGGGAGCTGTTTTTT
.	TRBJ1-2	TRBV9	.	CASSVVETMGGYTF	TGTGCCAGCAGCGTAGTTGAGACTATGGGTGGCTACACCTTC
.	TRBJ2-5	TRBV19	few	CASSIMTEETQYF	TGTGCCAGTAGTATTATGACAGAAGAGACCCAGTACTTC
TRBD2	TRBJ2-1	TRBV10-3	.	CAIRTGTSGSNEQFF	TGTGCCATCAGAACCGGGACTAGCGGGAGCAATGAGCAGTTCTTC
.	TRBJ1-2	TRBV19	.	CASSITPGGDYGYTF	TGTGCCAGTAGTATCACCCCGGGTGGAGACTATGGCTACACCTTC
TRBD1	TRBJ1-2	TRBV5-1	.	CASSLGDSIYGYTF	TGCGCCAGCAGCTTGGGGGACAGTATCTATGGCTACACCTTC
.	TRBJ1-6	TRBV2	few	CASSARRSSYNSPLHF	TGTGCCAGCAGTGCTAGGCGTAGCTCCTATAATTCACCCCTCCACTTT
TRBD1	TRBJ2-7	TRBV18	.	CASSPMDRVLYEQYF	TGTGCCAGCTCACCAATGGACAGGGTACTCTACGAGCAGTACTTC
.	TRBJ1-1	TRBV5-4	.	CASSPPSGRAEAFF	TGTGCCAGCAGCCCACCGTCGGGGAGGGCTGAAGCTTTCTTT
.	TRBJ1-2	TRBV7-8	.	CASSQGHGFGYTF	TGTGCCAGCAGCCAGGGGCACGGGTTTGGCTACACCTTC
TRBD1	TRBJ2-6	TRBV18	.	CASSPARGPGANVLTF	TGTGCCAGCTCACCGGCCAGGGGGCCTGGGGCCAACGTCCTGACTTTC
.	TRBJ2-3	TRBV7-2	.	CASSSPTTTPDTQYF	TGTGCCAGCAGCTCACCCACCACCACTCCGGATACGCAGTATTTT
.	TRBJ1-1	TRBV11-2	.	CASSWGQNTEAFF	TGTGCCAGCAGCTGGGGACAGAACACTGAAGCTTTCTTT
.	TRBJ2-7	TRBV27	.	CASSFKGSRYEQYF	TGTGCCAGCAGTTTCAAGGGGTCGAGGTACGAGCAGTACTTC
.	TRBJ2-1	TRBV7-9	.	CASSRSGSSYNEQFF	TGTGCCAGCAGCCGTAGCGGAAGCTCCTACAATGAGCAGTTCTTC
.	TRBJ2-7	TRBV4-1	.	CASSHLTALSYEQYF	TGCGCCAGCAGCCACCTGACAGCGCTCTCCTACGAGCAGTACTTC
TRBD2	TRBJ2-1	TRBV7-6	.	CASSPPWREWGNEQFF	TGTGCCAGCAGCCCCCCCTGGCGGGAGTGGGGCAATGAGCAGTTCTTC
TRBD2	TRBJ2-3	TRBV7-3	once	CASSLNGAGASTDTQYF	TGTGCCAGCAGCTTAAACGGAGCGGGGGCCAGCACAGATACGCAGTATTTT
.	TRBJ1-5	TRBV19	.	CASSIETGNQPQHF	TGTGCCAGTAGTATAGAGACGGGAAATCAGCCCCAGCATTTT
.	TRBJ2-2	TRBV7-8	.	CASTSGAGLNTGELFF	TGTGCCAGCACCTCTGGTGCAGGATTGAACACCGGGGAGCTGTTTTTT
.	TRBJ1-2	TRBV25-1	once	CASSEYTRDSFYGYTF	TGTGCCAGCAGTGAATATACCCGCGACAGTTTCTATGGCTACACCTTC
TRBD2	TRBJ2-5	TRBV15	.	CATSGLAGGETQYF	TGTGCCACCAGCGGGCTAGCGGGAGGGGAGACCCAGTACTTC
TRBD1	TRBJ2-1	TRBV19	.	CASSIRTGKTYNEQFF	TGTGCCAGTAGTATCCGGACAGGCAAGACCTACAATGAGCAGTTCTTC
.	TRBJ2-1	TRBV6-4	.	CASSAAKQQFF	TGTGCCAGCAGTGCCGCTAAACAGCAGTTCTTC
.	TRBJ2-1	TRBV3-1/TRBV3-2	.	CASSQSTPIEQFF	TGTGCCAGCAGCCAGTCTACTCCCATCGAGCAGTTCTTC
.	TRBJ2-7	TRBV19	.	CASSVAGVSYEQYF	TGTGCCAGTAGTGTGGCAGGGGTATCCTACGAGCAGTACTTC
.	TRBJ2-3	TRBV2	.	CASPDYSLPDTQYF	TGTGCCAGTCCGGACTACTCCCTCCCAGATACGCAGTATTTT
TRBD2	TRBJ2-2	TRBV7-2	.	CASSARLAGTGELFF	TGTGCCAGCAGCGCGAGACTAGCGGGGACCGGGGAGCTGTTTTTT
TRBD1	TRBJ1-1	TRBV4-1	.	CASSQGNPGGYTEAFF	TGCGCCAGCAGCCAAGGAAACCCAGGGGGCTACACTGAAGCTTTCTTT
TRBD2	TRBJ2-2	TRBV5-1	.	CASSSGTSGRTGELFF	TGCGCCAGCAGCTCCGGGACTAGCGGGAGGACCGGGGAGCTGTTTTTT
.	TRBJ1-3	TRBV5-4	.	CASTLGDGNTIYF	TGTGCCAGCACTCTGGGAGATGGAAACACCATATATTTT
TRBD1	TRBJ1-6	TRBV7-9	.	CASSPGQGDYNSPLHF	TGTGCCAGCAGCCCAGGACAGGGGGACTATAATTCACCCCTCCACTTT
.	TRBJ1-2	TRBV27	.	CASSFTPSAGTINYGYTF	TGTGCCAGCAGTTTTACCCCTTCCGCGGGAACCATAAATTATGGCTACACCTTC